One sample yielded the 23 T cell receptor beta chains listed below, sequenced in a study of cytomegalovirus exposure and HLA in healthy donors. The primer mix had 60 Vbeta and 13 Jbeta primers. The data were produced by immunoSEQ multiplex PCR, yet TCRdb's version contains in-frame clones alone and is incomplete. The data show 140,000 or so clones, with roughly 80% seen just once and roughly 2.8% held by the top ten. Sequencing used PBMCs. These receptors were obtained from a woman aged 30 to 39 in good health and CMV-seronegative.

This clone was observed a few times. This rearrangement joins TRBV7-2 to TRBJ1-5; unclear D gene. Germline V CDR1 and CDR2: SGHTA, FQGNSA. This CDR3 is built from 13 residues. V was clipped by 9 bases and J by 0 bases, with 9 bases between them. CDR3 loop: CASAVDSNQPQHF. The CDR3 bases are TGTGCCAGTGCCGTAGATAGCAATCAGCCCCAGCATTTT.

The chain employs TRBV9 and TRBJ2-1; 7 nucleotides line up with TRBD1. Germline V gene lookup returns CDR1 SGDLS and CDR2 YYNGEE. The V segment lost 0 bases and the J segment 6 bases; nucleotides outside the gene matches: 6. CDR3 length: 15 residues. The CDR3 reads CASSVEGGSRNEQFF. DNA of the CDR3: TGTGCCAGCAGCGTAGAAGGGGGCTCGCGCAATGAGCAGTTCTTC.

The chain combines TRBV29-1 with TRBJ2-5; tentatively, D is TRBD2 (5 bases). The germline gives CDR1 SQVTM, CDR2 ANQGSEA. This CDR3 spans 13 amino acids. Trimming cost V 4 bases and J 5 bases, with 14 bases left between them. CDR3 sequence: CSVVRLSGETQYF. In DNA form, the CDR3 reads TGCAGCGTTGTTAGGTTGTCGGGGGAGACCCAGTACTTC.

The CDR3 sequence is CATSRGGSGGPLSGYTF. For the CDR3, the DNA is TGTGCCACCAGCAGAGGAGGATCAGGGGGCCCTTTGAGTGGCTACACCTTC. The J gene is TRBJ1-2, the V gene TRBV15, with 8 bases that match TRBD1. The CDR3 contains 17 residues. The ends lost 1 base at V and 7 bases at J; junction bases unmatched: 14. Germline V lookup: CDR1 LNHNV, CDR2 YYDKDF (reference sequence).

The genes are TRBV5-1 and TRBJ2-3; 16 bases are shared with TRBD2. The CDR3 length is 18 residues. Trimming cost V 4 bases and J 5 bases; bases outside gene matches: 10. CDR1 is SGHRS and CDR2 is YFSETQ in the germline V gene. The CDR3 DNA reads as TGCGCCAGCAGCACAGAGGGGACTAGCGGGGGGGGACAAGATACGCAGTATTTT. Residues: CASSTEGTSGGGQDTQYF.

J is TRBJ2-2 and V is TRBV30, with D possibly matching TRBD2 (5 bases). Germline loops: CDR1 GTSNPN, CDR2 SVGIG (reference sequence). V lost 0 bases and J 7 bases, leaving 18 bases between the germline ends. This CDR3 has 16 residues. CDR3 protein: CAWSVIGVRLGGELFF. The DNA of the CDR3 is TGTGCCTGGAGTGTAATCGGGGTACGGCTGGGCGGGGAGCTGTTTTTT.

The V call is TRBV7-2, the J call TRBJ2-7, with TRBD1 matching 12 bases. Trimming cost V 3 bases and J 2 bases; bases outside gene matches: 2. This CDR3 is 15 amino acids long. In germline, CDR1 is SGHTA, CDR2 FQGNSA. The chain's CDR3 is CASSLGQGATYEQYF. CDR3 nucleotides: TGTGCCAGCAGCTTGGGACAGGGGGCGACCTACGAGCAGTACTTC.

The chain has TRBV6-6 and TRBJ2-7; TRBD1 might be the D (6 bases). CDR1 MNHNY and CDR2 SVGAGI come from the germline V gene (reference sequence). Trimming took off 2 bases at V and 6 bases at J, with 14 bases between the two ends. CDR3 length: 14 residues. For the CDR3, the DNA is TGTGCCAGCAGTTACGGGACAACCAGTTCCGAGCAGTACTTC. It encodes CASSYGTTSSEQYF.

The chain carries TRBV7-9 and TRBJ2-3, with 8 bases identical to TRBD2. Germline V gene data show CDR1 as SEHNR and CDR2 as FQNEAQ (reference sequence). The CDR3 is 16 amino acids. The V and J ends lost 2 bases and 0 bases, in that order; junction bases with no gene match: 4. CDR3 in DNA: TGTGCCAGCAGCTTATCAGGCGGGAGGAGCACAGATACGCAGTATTTT. Translating it yields CASSLSGGRSTDTQYF.

The chain carries TRBV6-6 and TRBJ1-4, with a weak D call TRBD1 (5 bases). The V gene's germline CDR1 is MNHNY and CDR2 SVGAGI (reference sequence). Trimming stripped 5 bases from V and 8 bases from J, with 18 bases between. The CDR3 length is 15 residues. As DNA, the CDR3 is TGTGCCAGCAGTGAGAGACAGAGCCTCGGGGAAAAACTGTTTTTT. Its protein product is CASSERQSLGEKLFF.

The chain links TRBV27 to TRBJ1-1; 7 nucleotides align to TRBD1. CDR1 is MNHEY, CDR2 SMNVEV, per germline (reference sequence). V lost 2 bases to trimming and J lost 0 bases; unmatched junction nucleotides: 9. The CDR3 is made up of 17 amino acids. The DNA for the CDR3 is TGTGCCAGCAGTTTAACAGGGGCCTTATACATGAACACTGAAGCTTTCTTT. Translation gives CASSLTGALYMNTEAFF.

The chain has TRBV5-1 and TRBJ1-3; 7 bases match TRBD1. The J segment lost 4 bases and the V segment lost 2 bases, leaving 6 bases of the junction unmatched. Germline V gene data show CDR1 as SGHRS and CDR2 as YFSETQ. CDR3 length equals 15 residues. CDR3 nucleotide sequence: TGCGCCAGCAGCTTATCGACAGGGCAAGGAAACACCATATATTTT. Translation: CASSLSTGQGNTIYF.

The V call is TRBV7-7, the J call TRBJ2-5; TRBD2 might be the D (5 bases). There are 14 residues in the CDR3. Germline V gene data show CDR1 as SSHAT and CDR2 as FNYEAQ (reference sequence). V shed 6 bases and J shed 2 bases, with 13 bases lying between them. This CDR3 is CASSLRSGQETQYF. DNA of the CDR3: TGTGCCAGCAGTTTACGGAGCGGACAAGAGACCCAGTACTTC.

The chain joins TRBV6-5 to TRBJ2-7; 8 bases are shared with TRBD1. Germline loops: CDR1 MNHEY, CDR2 SVGAGI. After removal of 6 bases from V and 4 bases from J, the junction contained 5 bases not matched to a gene. The CDR3 length is 13 residues. CDR3 DNA sequence: TGTGCCAGCAGGGATACAGGGGGGTACGAGCAGTACTTC. This encodes CASRDTGGYEQYF.

As DNA, the CDR3 is TGTGCCTGGAGCGGATACAGGGATACCGCCGGGGAGCTGTTTTTT. This translates into CAWSGYRDTAGELFF. This chain links TRBV30 with TRBJ2-2; tentative D call: TRBD1 (6 bases). Germline-derived CDR1 and CDR2 are GTSNPN and SVGIG (reference sequence). V lost 3 bases and J 6 bases, leaving 17 bases between the germline ends. The CDR3 has 15 residues.

V usage is TRBV5-4 and J usage is TRBJ2-1, with 14 bases aligning to TRBD2. After removal of 7 bases from V and 8 bases from J, the junction contained 2 bases not matched to a gene. CDR1 and CDR2 from the germline V gene are SGHNT and YYREEE (reference sequence). This CDR3 has 13 amino acids. This chain's CDR3 is CASGLAGGYEQFF. The CDR3 DNA reads TGTGCCAGCGGACTAGCGGGAGGTTATGAGCAGTTCTTC.

The V and J genes are TRBV6-1 and TRBJ1-1; 10 bases align to TRBD1. The length of the CDR3 is 15 residues. V was pared by 3 bases and J by 5 bases, with 6 bases of the junction left unmatched. The germline V gene encodes CDR1 MNHNS and CDR2 SASEGT. Here the CDR3 DNA reads TGTGCCAGCAGTGACGGGACAGGGGTATTAACTGAAGCTTTCTTT. This translates into CASSDGTGVLTEAFF.

The chain employs TRBV19 and TRBJ2-1; TRBD2 agrees at 7 bases. Germline CDR1 is LNHDA and CDR2 is SQIVND (reference sequence). The trim removed 6 bases at V and 4 bases at J, leaving 9 bases unmatched. The CDR3 length is 15 residues. As DNA, the CDR3 is TGTGCCAGTAGAGCGCGGCGGGGGACTTACAATGAGCAGTTCTTC. Protein product: CASRARRGTYNEQFF.

For this clone: The identical CDR3 is also encoded by other nucleotide sequences in the sample. This rearrangement joins TRBV7-9 to TRBJ2-6; TRBD1 matches at 7 bases. The CDR3 runs to 18 residues. Germline V lookup: CDR1 SEHNR, CDR2 FQNEAQ (reference sequence). The V and J ends lost 7 bases and 3 bases, in that order; junction bases with no gene match: 15. CDR3 nucleotide sequence: TGTGCCAGCACCCCACAGTCGGGGCAGGGGGTTGGGGCCAACGTCCTGACTTTC. It translates to CASTPQSGQGVGANVLTF.

The chain uses TRBV18 and TRBJ1-2, with D tentatively TRBD1 (6 bases). Trimming took off 6 bases at V and 5 bases at J, with 19 bases between the two ends. CDR1 is KGHSH and CDR2 is LQKENI in the germline V gene. This CDR3 spans 15 amino acids. CDR3 in DNA: TGTGCCAGCTCCCCGGGAGGGGGGTACACATATGGCTACACCTTC. Translated, it gives CASSPGGGYTYGYTF.

This chain joins TRBV6-1 and TRBJ2-5; possibly TRBD1 for D (5 bases). The V gene lost 2 bases and the J gene lost 7 bases, with 8 bases spanning the gap. Germline CDR1 is MNHNS and CDR2 is SASEGT. This CDR3 contains 12 residues. The CDR3 DNA sequence: TGTGCCAGCAGTGAAAGGGGTTCGACCCAGTACTTC. It translates to CASSERGSTQYF.

This clone occurred once. The V call is TRBV19, the J call TRBJ1-5; unclear D gene. V was clipped by 1 base and J by 6 bases, with 7 bases between them. This CDR3 region has 13 residues. Germline V gene lookup returns CDR1 LNHDA and CDR2 SQIVND (reference sequence). The CDR3: CASSIAWSQPQHF. CDR3 nucleotide sequence: TGTGCCAGTAGTATAGCATGGAGTCAGCCCCAGCATTTT.

V is TRBV25-1 and J is TRBJ1-2; 9 nucleotides align to TRBD1. Germline V CDR1 and CDR2: MGHDK, SYGVNS. Losses at the gene ends were 3 bases for V and 4 bases for J; bases not matched to a gene: 12. This CDR3 has 17 residues. The CDR3 reads CASSESPGQGEAYGYTF. As DNA, the CDR3 is TGTGCCAGCAGTGAGTCCCCGGGACAGGGAGAGGCCTATGGCTACACCTTC.